A selection of T cell receptor beta chains follows, all from one sample in a study of blood T cells in healthy people across ages. From the 5' RACE reads, TCRdb called clonotypes with MiXCR, one entry per CDR3 protein. The sample records about 830,000 distinct CDR3 sequences, around 62% being singletons. Sequencing was done on a sample of blood. The receptors originated from a man in his thirties or forties in good health. Both conserved end residues are part of each CDR3. The order of the fields is V gene, J gene, D gene, clone size, CDR3 DNA, CDR3 protein. A D gene is named only where the DNA matches it firmly. The listing skips clone size in some rows; elsewhere it reads once, few, many or a size class.

V: TRBV28
J: TRBJ2-5
D: -
size: few
DNA: TGTGCCAGCAATTCCTTAGAGACCCAGTACTTC
CDR3: CASNSLETQYF

V: TRBV29-1
J: TRBJ2-7
D: -
size: few
DNA: TGCAGCGTCTCCCAGGGCGAGCAGTACTTC
CDR3: CSVSQGEQYF

V: TRBV27
J: TRBJ2-7
D: -
size: -
DNA: TGTGCCAGCAGTTTAGGAGGGAGAGACGAGCAGTACTTC
CDR3: CASSLGGRDEQYF

V: TRBV29-1
J: TRBJ2-1
D: -
size: -
DNA: TGCGGCGTTGAGGAGATGGGTGAGCAGTTCTTC
CDR3: CGVEEMGEQFF

V: TRBV4-3
J: TRBJ1-6
D: -
size: -
DNA: TGCGCCAGCAGCCAAGAGATCAGAACTAATTCACCCCTCCACTTT
CDR3: CASSQEIRTNSPLHF

V: TRBV12-3/TRBV12-4
J: TRBJ1-6
D: -
size: -
DNA: TGTGCCAGCCGGGGAGGGAGTGATTCACCCCTCCACTTT
CDR3: CASRGGSDSPLHF

V: TRBV9
J: TRBJ1-6
D: -
size: -
DNA: TGTGCCAGCAGCGCGGGGGGGGGTTTACCCCTCCACTTT
CDR3: CASSAGGGLPLHF

V: TRBV28
J: TRBJ2-7
D: -
size: -
DNA: TGTGCCAGCAGCGTCCTGGACATCACACCCTACGAGCAGTACTTC
CDR3: CASSVLDITPYEQYF

V: TRBV4-3
J: TRBJ2-7
D: -
size: few
DNA: TGCGCCAGCAGCCAAGGACAGGGAGGAACCTACGAGCAGTACTTC
CDR3: CASSQGQGGTYEQYF

V: TRBV4-3
J: TRBJ2-7
D: TRBD1
size: once
DNA: TGCGCCAGCAGCCAAGATCCAGCGGGACAGGGTAACGAGCAGTACTTC
CDR3: CASSQDPAGQGNEQYF

V: TRBV29-1
J: TRBJ2-5
D: TRBD2
size: -
DNA: TGCAGCATGGGACTAGCGGGGGGTGAGACCCAGTACTTC
CDR3: CSMGLAGGETQYF

V: TRBV18
J: TRBJ2-4
D: TRBD1
size: -
DNA: TGTGCCAGCTCACCAGACAGGGGGCAAAGTGAGCAGTACTTC
CDR3: CASSPDRGQSEQYF

V: TRBV7-3
J: TRBJ1-3
D: -
size: once
DNA: TGTGCCAGCAGCTCAACAGGCGACACTGGAAACACCATATATTTT
CDR3: CASSSTGDTGNTIYF

V: TRBV27
J: TRBJ2-6
D: -
size: -
DNA: TGTGCCAGCAGTTGCGAGGGGATTGGGGCCAACGTCCTGACTTTC
CDR3: CASSCEGIGANVLTF

V: TRBV28
J: TRBJ1-1
D: TRBD1
size: -
DNA: TGTGCCAGCAGTATCCGGACAGGGACTCCGGGCACTGAAGCTTTCTTT
CDR3: CASSIRTGTPGTEAFF

V: TRBV19
J: TRBJ1-5
D: -
size: -
DNA: TGTGCCAGTAGTGTCCGGAGCTCATTACCGAATCAGCCCCAGCATTTT
CDR3: CASSVRSSLPNQPQHF

V: TRBV7-2
J: TRBJ2-7
D: -
size: few
DNA: TGTGCCAGCAGCTTATTTGGGCCTACCTACGAGCAGTACTTC
CDR3: CASSLFGPTYEQYF

V: TRBV5-1
J: TRBJ2-1
D: TRBD1
size: few
DNA: TGCGCCAGCAGCGGATGGACAGGGGGCAATGAGCAGTTCTTC
CDR3: CASSGWTGGNEQFF

V: TRBV29-1
J: TRBJ2-5
D: TRBD1
size: -
DNA: TGCAGCGTTGATGGGACAGGGTCAGAGACCCAGTACTTC
CDR3: CSVDGTGSETQYF

V: TRBV12-5
J: TRBJ2-1
D: -
size: -
DNA: TGTACTAGTGGTCACAGTAGAAATGAGCAGTTCTTC
CDR3: CTSGHSRNEQFF

V: TRBV4-2
J: TRBJ2-4
D: TRBD2
size: -
DNA: TGTGCCAGCAGCCCCGAAACCACGGGGACTAGCGGACTCAATGAGCAGTACTTC
CDR3: CASSPETTGTSGLNEQYF

V: TRBV4-3
J: TRBJ2-1
D: -
size: once
DNA: TGCGCCAGCAGCCAAGAACACCGGTACAATGAGCAGTTCTTC
CDR3: CASSQEHRYNEQFF

V: TRBV29-1
J: TRBJ2-7
D: -
size: few
DNA: TGCAGCGTTGAAAGAAGCTACGAGCAGTACTTC
CDR3: CSVERSYEQYF

V: TRBV4-3
J: TRBJ2-5
D: -
size: -
DNA: TGCGCCAGCAGCCTTGGGTCGACGGAGCAGTACTTC
CDR3: CASSLGSTEQYF

V: TRBV25-1
J: TRBJ1-1
D: -
size: -
DNA: TGTGCCAGCAGTGAATCCCCCCTGTACGCTGAAGCTTTCTTT
CDR3: CASSESPLYAEAFF

V: TRBV7-8
J: TRBJ2-1
D: -
size: -
DNA: TGTGCCAGCAGCTTCTGGGAAGACAGGAATGAGCAGTTCTTC
CDR3: CASSFWEDRNEQFF

V: TRBV30
J: TRBJ2-7
D: -
size: once
DNA: TGTGCCTGGAGTGGGACTTCGGTGGGCGAGCAGTACTTC
CDR3: CAWSGTSVGEQYF

V: TRBV13
J: TRBJ2-5
D: TRBD1
size: -
DNA: TGTGCCAGCAGCTGGCCCGGGACAGAAGAGACCCAGTACTTC
CDR3: CASSWPGTEETQYF

V: TRBV7-9
J: TRBJ2-7
D: -
size: few
DNA: TGTGCCAGCAGCTTAGACAAATACGAGCAGTACTTC
CDR3: CASSLDKYEQYF

V: TRBV28
J: TRBJ1-5
D: TRBD1
size: -
DNA: TGTGCCAGCAGCCCCGGGACAGGCTATAGCAATCAGCCCCAGCATTTT
CDR3: CASSPGTGYSNQPQHF

V: TRBV6-1
J: TRBJ2-1
D: TRBD2
size: once
DNA: TGTGCCAGCAGGGGGCTAGCGGGGGCCGGGTCCTACAATGAGCAGTTCTTC
CDR3: CASRGLAGAGSYNEQFF

V: TRBV7-9
J: TRBJ2-3
D: -
size: few
DNA: TGTGCCAGCAGCGCGCTAGGACTCAACACAGCAGATACGCAGTATTTT
CDR3: CASSALGLNTADTQYF

V: TRBV7-8
J: TRBJ2-1
D: TRBD2
size: -
DNA: TGTGCCAGCAGCTCGACGGAGGGACTAGCGGGGGGTGAGCAGTTCTTC
CDR3: CASSSTEGLAGGEQFF

V: TRBV20-1
J: TRBJ1-1
D: -
size: -
DNA: TGCAGTGCTAGATTCCCCGACAGAGCGAACACTGAAGCTTTCTTT
CDR3: CSARFPDRANTEAFF

V: TRBV4-3
J: TRBJ2-3
D: TRBD2
size: -
DNA: TGCGCCAGCAGCCAAGTCAGCCCAGCGGGGGGCACAGATACGCAGTATTTT
CDR3: CASSQVSPAGGTDTQYF

V: TRBV6-4
J: TRBJ1-1
D: -
size: -
DNA: TGTGCCAGCAGTGCACCAGGGTTGAGCACTGAAGCTTTCTTT
CDR3: CASSAPGLSTEAFF

V: TRBV28
J: TRBJ2-1
D: -
size: -
DNA: TGTGCCAGCAGTCCTCACGGCAACAATGAGCAGTTCTTC
CDR3: CASSPHGNNEQFF

V: TRBV7-9
J: TRBJ2-1
D: TRBD2
size: -
DNA: TGTGCCAGCAGCGAAGGGACTAGCGGGAGGCGTGAGCAGTTCTTC
CDR3: CASSEGTSGRREQFF

V: TRBV29-1
J: TRBJ2-7
D: TRBD2
size: -
DNA: TGCAGCGTTACGGTGGGACTAGCGGTCTACGAGCAGTACTTC
CDR3: CSVTVGLAVYEQYF

V: TRBV7-8
J: TRBJ2-3
D: TRBD1
size: once
DNA: TGTGCCAGCAGCTTACACCGGGACAGGGTGATCCTAACGCAGTATTTT
CDR3: CASSLHRDRVILTQYF

V: TRBV13
J: TRBJ2-4
D: -
size: -
DNA: TGTGCCAGCAGCTTAGGGGGCACGCCCAAAAACGTTCAGTACTTC
CDR3: CASSLGGTPKNVQYF

V: TRBV28
J: TRBJ2-4
D: TRBD2
size: few
DNA: TGTGCCAGCAGTCTAACTAGCGGGGGGGCGAAGCAGTACTTC
CDR3: CASSLTSGGAKQYF

V: TRBV7-3
J: TRBJ1-6
D: -
size: -
DNA: TGTGCCAGCAGCTTAACCCATAATTCACCCCTCCACTTT
CDR3: CASSLTHNSPLHF

V: TRBV7-8
J: TRBJ2-1
D: TRBD2
size: -
DNA: TGTGCCAGCAGCCCTGCTTCGACTACTAGCGGGGGCTACAACGAGCAGTTCTTC
CDR3: CASSPASTTSGGYNEQFF

V: TRBV7-2
J: TRBJ2-7
D: -
size: -
DNA: TGTGCCAGCAGCTATACAGGGCAGGGGAACTACGAGCAGTACTTC
CDR3: CASSYTGQGNYEQYF

V: TRBV6-2/TRBV6-3
J: TRBJ1-5
D: -
size: -
DNA: TGTGCCAGCAGAACAGGGTCGGCGGGTAGCAATCAGCCCCAGCATTTT
CDR3: CASRTGSAGSNQPQHF

V: TRBV7-3
J: TRBJ2-1
D: TRBD2
size: once
DNA: TGTGCCAGCAGCTTATTCAGCGGGGGCGCCTACAATGAGCAGTTCTTC
CDR3: CASSLFSGGAYNEQFF

V: TRBV15
J: TRBJ2-4
D: -
size: -
DNA: TGTGCCGTGGTTGGGAGATATGGCATTCAGTACTTC
CDR3: CAVVGRYGIQYF

V: TRBV5-1
J: TRBJ2-6
D: -
size: few
DNA: TGCGCCAGCAGCCCCCGATCGCCGGGGTCTGGGGCCAACGTCCTGACTTTC
CDR3: CASSPRSPGSGANVLTF

V: TRBV15
J: TRBJ2-7
D: -
size: -
DNA: TGTGCCACCAGCAAAGCAGCTACTAGATCGCGGTACGAGCAGTACTTC
CDR3: CATSKAATRSRYEQYF

V: TRBV4-3
J: TRBJ2-7
D: TRBD2
size: few
DNA: TGCGCCAGCAGCCAGACTAGCGGGGGTTCCTACGAGCAGTACTTC
CDR3: CASSQTSGGSYEQYF

V: TRBV28
J: TRBJ2-7
D: -
size: once
DNA: TGTGCCAGCACCGAGGCTCAGGAGACCGTATACGAGCAGTACTTC
CDR3: CASTEAQETVYEQYF

V: TRBV25-1
J: TRBJ2-5
D: TRBD1
size: few
DNA: TGTGCCAGCAGGGTGTCCGCGACAGGGGGAGAGACCCAGTACTTC
CDR3: CASRVSATGGETQYF